One sample yielded the 3 T cell receptor beta chains listed below, sequenced in a study of patients and donors after allogeneic stem cell transplantation. TCRdb recomputed calls from the RT-PCR reads with MiXCR, one row per CDR3 protein. This sample has approximately 170,000 distinct CDR3 sequences; approximately 22% occur once, and the top ten carry 25% to 30%. Input material: blood, either unsorted or a sorted T cell fraction (not recorded which). The receptor set was obtained from a human donor who was either an allogeneic HSCT recipient or a stem cell or donor lymphocyte infusion donor (not recorded which). It is not recorded whose cells these are; they may come from a transplant donor.

This clonotype was counted only a few times. The rearrangement uses TRBV12-3 or TRBV12-4 and TRBJ2-2; TRBD2 matches at 10 bases. There are 16 residues in the CDR3. V dropped 4 bases and J dropped 2; count of bases not matched to a gene: 4. This CDR3 reads CASSSTSGKNTGELFF. CDR3 in DNA: TGTGCCAGCAGTTCAACTAGCGGGAAAAACACCGGGGAGCTGTTTTTT.

V gene TRBV5-1 combines with J gene TRBJ2-3, with 7 bases matching TRBD2. Germline trimming cut 1 base from V and 1 base from J; bases unmatched to any gene: 3. The CDR3 spans 15 residues. CDR1 SGHRS and CDR2 YFSETQ come from the germline V gene. Here the CDR3 reads CASSLRGDRTDTQYF. The CDR3 DNA is TGCGCCAGCAGCTTGCGGGGGGACCGCACAGATACGCAGTATTTT. Based on the CDR3 plus reference TRBV5-1 and TRBJ2-3, the full variable domain is KAGVTQTPRYLIKTRGQQVTLSCSPISGHRSVSWYQQTPGQGLQFLFEYFSETQRNKGNFPGRFSGRQFSNSRSEMNVSTLELGDSALYLCASSLRGDRTDTQYFGPGTRLTVL.

CDR3 residues: CASSLRPFDTGELFF. In DNA form, the CDR3 reads TGTGCCAGCAGCTTGAGGCCGTTCGACACCGGGGAGCTGTTTTTT. This chain joins TRBV5-6 and TRBJ2-2, with D hard to call. CDR1 SGHDT and CDR2 YYEEEE come from the germline V gene. V was cut by 1 base and J by 3 bases, with 10 bases left in between. The CDR3 runs 15 residues.